This T cell receptor beta chain came from a study of T-cell reconstitution after alpha-beta-depleted transplantation in children. With regard to this clonotype: Its specificity is unknown.

Study-level points and caveats: Several hundred expanded graft clones reportedly were the source of alpha-beta T cells about two months after transplant. Diversity and T-cell counts at one year after transplant derived mostly from new T cells.

Using unique molecular identifiers, the investigators prepared the TCRbeta library. TCRdb reprocessed the PCR reads with MiXCR, giving one entry per CDR3 protein. This table holds 800,000 to 1,000,000 distinct CDR3 sequences, around 30% found once. The sequencing here drew on PBMCs, mostly from graft donor cells, taken 360 days after TCRalphabeta/CD19-depleted stem cell transplant. This TCR was recovered from a boy younger than two who had a stem cell transplant for SCID, so the T cells may come from the graft donor.

The CDR3 nucleotides read TGTGCCAGCAGGACTCTTGGTGCTAATGAAAAACTGTTTTTT. Residues: CASRTLGANEKLFF. The chain couples TRBV12-3 or TRBV12-4 to TRBJ1-4; D gene unclear. The CDR3 is 14 residues long. Trimming took off 6 bases at V and 3 bases at J, with 11 bases between the two ends.